What follows are 19 T cell receptor beta chains derived from one specimen sequenced in a study of patients and donors after allogeneic stem cell transplantation. TCRdb reprocessed the RT-PCR reads via MiXCR and lists one record per CDR3 protein. The data show about a million distinct CDR3 sequences, with around 17% seen just once and around 5.5% held by the top ten. Sequencing used blood, either unsorted or a sorted T cell fraction (not recorded which). All receptors come from a human donor who was either an allogeneic HSCT recipient or a stem cell or donor lymphocyte infusion donor (not recorded which). It is not recorded whose cells these are; they may come from a transplant donor.

This clonotype was seen a few times. This chain links TRBV9 with TRBJ2-1; D not certain. The length of the CDR3 is 14 residues. Trimming left V 0 bases short and J 5 bases short, with 9 bases between. The germline CDR1 and CDR2 sequences are SGDLS and YYNGEE. Here the CDR3 DNA reads TGTGCCAGCAGCGTAGCCTTGCGAGACAATGAGCAGTTCTTC. Translating it yields CASSVALRDNEQFF.

The rearrangement joins TRBV3-1 to TRBJ2-7, with D unclear. V dropped 0 bases and J dropped 7 bases, with 10 bases sitting between them. CDR1 is LGHDT, CDR2 YNNKEL, per germline (reference sequence). This CDR3 spans 13 amino acids. The CDR3 loop is CASSQERVGEQYF. CDR3 nucleotide sequence: TGTGCCAGCAGCCAAGAACGGGTGGGGGAGCAGTACTTC.

The chain is built from TRBV5-1 and TRBJ1-4; D unresolved. The CDR3 totals 15 residues. V was shortened by 5 bases and J by 0 bases, with 11 bases between the two germline ends. Germline CDR1 is SGHRS and CDR2 is YFSETQ. CDR3 sequence (DNA): TGCGCCAGCAGGGCAGGCAGCCCAACTAATGAAAAACTGTTTTTT. Protein: CASRAGSPTNEKLFF.

This clonotype was counted ten times or more. The genes are TRBV2 and TRBJ2-1; D may correspond to TRBD1 or TRBD2 (5 bases each). The CDR3 is made up of 16 amino acids. Per germline, CDR1 SNHLY and CDR2 FYNNEI. The V end lost 2 bases, the J end lost 9 bases, and 20 bases lay between the germline ends. CDR3 protein: CASSESRGAAGGEQFF. As DNA, the CDR3 is TGTGCCAGCAGTGAATCTCGGGGCGCTGCGGGTGGTGAGCAGTTCTTC. Together with reference TRBV2 and TRBJ2-1, the CDR3 gives the full variable domain: EPEVTQTPSHQVTQMGQEVILRCVPISNHLYFYWYRQILGQKVEFLVSFYNNEISEKSEIFDDQFSVERPDGSNFTLKIRSTKLEDSAMYFCASSESRGAAGGEQFFGPGTRLTVL.

This clonotype has a handful of counts. The rearrangement uses TRBV6-1 and TRBJ1-3, with TRBD1 as a possible D gene (5 bases). The CDR3 extends over 15 amino acids. Germline V gene data show CDR1 as MNHNS and CDR2 as SASEGT. The V end lost 5 bases, the J end lost 0 bases, and 11 bases lay between the germline ends. The CDR3 spells CASSLGLDSGNTIYF. The CDR3 DNA sequence: TGTGCCAGCAGTCTGGGACTGGACTCTGGAAACACCATATATTTT.

The chain couples TRBV20-1 to TRBJ1-6; unclear D gene. The V end lost 6 bases, the J end lost 9 bases, and 12 bases lay between the germline ends. There are 12 residues in the CDR3. Germline V gives CDR1 DFQATT, CDR2 SNEGSKA (reference sequence). In DNA, the CDR3 is TGCAGTGCAGCCATCTCTGGTTCACCCCTCCACTTT. It specifies CSAAISGSPLHF.

This chain joins TRBV20-1 and TRBJ1-1, with 7 bases matching TRBD1. The CDR3 loop spans 13 amino acids. In germline, CDR1 is DFQATT, CDR2 SNEGSKA (reference sequence). Trimming took 6 bases from V and 4 from J; bases not matched to a gene: 8. CDR3: CSADIRGPTEAFF. The CDR3 coding sequence is TGCAGTGCAGATATAAGGGGGCCCACTGAAGCTTTCTTT.

The CDR3 DNA reads as TGTGCCAGCAGCTTTGGCACAGGTATCTCTGGGGCCAACGTCCTGACTTTC. Residues: CASSFGTGISGANVLTF. V gene TRBV5-6 combines with J gene TRBJ2-6; D perhaps matches TRBD1 (5 bases). In germline, CDR1 is SGHDT, CDR2 YYEEEE. The CDR3 extends over 17 amino acids. Trimming took 2 bases from V and 0 from J, leaving 12 bases between them.

This clonotype was seen a few times. The V and J genes are TRBV12-3 or TRBV12-4 and TRBJ1-2, with D perhaps matching TRBD1 (6 bases). V lost 4 bases to trimming and J lost 5 bases, with 11 bases between them. The CDR3 totals 13 residues. The CDR3 is CASSWGTPYGYTF. CDR3 nucleotide sequence: TGTGCCAGCAGTTGGGGGACACCTTATGGCTACACCTTC.

The rearrangement uses TRBV7-9 and TRBJ2-3; D gene uncertain. Germline lookup yields CDR1 SEHNR and CDR2 FQNEAQ (reference sequence). Trimming stripped 1 base from V and 9 bases from J, with 11 bases between. CDR3 length equals 13 residues. CDR3 nucleotide sequence: TGTGCCAGCAGCTTAGGGGCTCCCCCGACGCAGTATTTT. Translation gives CASSLGAPPTQYF. The full variable domain, completed using reference TRBV7-9 and TRBJ2-3, is DTGVSQNPRHKITKRGQNVTFRCDPISEHNRLYWYRQTLGQGPEFLTYFQNEAQLEKSRLLSDRFSAERPKGSFSTLEIQRTEQGDSAMYLCASSLGAPPTQYFGPGTRLTVL.

The rearrangement joins TRBV12-3 or TRBV12-4 to TRBJ2-1, with D tentatively TRBD2 (6 bases). The CDR3 is made up of 14 amino acids. Trimming shortened V by 1 base and J by 7 bases, and 11 bases separated the two germline ends. The CDR3 region has the DNA TGTGCCAGCAGTTTAGGCTCAAGCGGGAATGAGCAGTTCTTC. This sequence encodes CASSLGSSGNEQFF.

The chain couples TRBV5-1 to TRBJ2-2; 10 bases match TRBD1. This CDR3 comprises 15 residues. Germline-derived CDR1 and CDR2 are SGHRS and YFSETQ. With V trimmed by 4 bases and J by 4 bases, 4 bases remained unmatched. CDR3 bases: TGCGCCAGCAGCCGGACAGGGGGTGCCACCGGGGAGCTGTTTTTT. It codes for CASSRTGGATGELFF.

This chain joins TRBV20-1 and TRBJ2-1; 7 bases agree with TRBD2. This CDR3 is built from 14 residues. V trimming: 1 base; J trimming: 10 bases; junction bases outside the gene matches: 10. Germline CDR1 is DFQATT and CDR2 is SNEGSKA (reference sequence). CDR3 loop: CSARASTSASEQFF. The DNA of the CDR3 is TGCAGTGCTAGAGCTAGTACTAGCGCCAGCGAGCAGTTCTTC.

The rearrangement joins TRBV4-1 to TRBJ2-1; 7 bases agree with TRBD2. The CDR3 loop spans 16 amino acids. Germline V CDR1 and CDR2: MGHRA, YSYEKL. The V gene end was trimmed by 0 bases and the J gene end by 8 bases; junction bases not matched to a gene: 10. CDR3 in amino acids: CASSQEPGGRVHEQFF. DNA of the CDR3: TGCGCCAGCAGCCAAGAGCCCGGGGGGAGAGTACATGAGCAGTTCTTC.

There are many counts of this clonotype. CDR3 DNA sequence: TGTGCCATCAGTGAAGGGGGCGATGAGCAGTTCTTC. Translation gives CAISEGGDEQFF. The rearrangement links TRBV10-3 to TRBJ2-1; 7 nucleotides align to TRBD1. Germline V gives CDR1 ENHRY, CDR2 SYGVKD. The V segment lost 3 bases and the J segment 8 bases; nucleotides outside the gene matches: 1. The CDR3 is made up of 12 amino acids.

The chain combines TRBV27 with TRBJ2-5, with TRBD1 matching 8 bases. V lost 9 bases to trimming and J lost 5 bases; unmatched junction nucleotides: 8. Germline lookup yields CDR1 MNHEY and CDR2 SMNVEV (reference sequence). This CDR3 is 13 amino acids long. The CDR3 reads CASTGGHFETQYF. The CDR3 DNA reads as TGTGCCAGTACAGGGGGGCATTTTGAGACCCAGTACTTC.

This clonotype was detected only a few times. The chain uses TRBV24-1 and TRBJ2-3, with a possible D match to TRBD2 (6 bases). The CDR3 totals 16 residues. Trimming pared 0 bases from V and 2 bases from J, leaving 11 bases between. The V gene's germline CDR1 is KGHDR and CDR2 SFDVKD. This CDR3 reads CATSDLMAGTTDTQYF. CDR3 nucleotides: TGTGCCACCAGTGATTTGATGGCGGGAACCACAGATACGCAGTATTTT.

This clonotype came up a few times. V gene TRBV9 combines with J gene TRBJ2-7; TRBD2 agrees at 8 bases. The J segment lost 6 bases and the V segment lost 0 bases, leaving 8 bases of the junction unmatched. The CDR3 has 15 residues. Germline CDR1 and CDR2: SGDLS and YYNGEE. Here the CDR3 DNA reads TGTGCCAGCAGCGTAGGGGGTAGCGGGGACGTCGAGCAGTACTTC. Its protein is CASSVGGSGDVEQYF.

The V gene is TRBV27, the J gene TRBJ1-1, with D tentatively TRBD1 (5 bases). Germline CDR1 reads MNHEY; CDR2 reads SMNVEV (reference sequence). Between the trimmed V and J ends, which lost 5 bases and 7 bases, there was a span of 14 bases. CDR3 length: 13 residues. The CDR3 bases are TGTGCCAGCAGTCCCTCAGGGACGGATGAAGCTTTCTTT. Protein product: CASSPSGTDEAFF.